This is a list of T cell receptor beta chains from one sample in a study of blood T cell repertoires in COVID-19. Measured with immunoSEQ multiplex PCR; TCRdb has only the in-frame clones, and not every one. The table shows 230,000 or so clones, with 84% occurring only once. Sequenced input: PBMCs or T cells enriched from blood (not recorded which). Source of these receptors: a man aged 45-65 years who had recovered from COVID-19. The CDR3 runs from the conserved cysteine through the conserved F or W. The D gene is left open where the match is weak.

d_gene	j_gene	v_gene	CDR3aa
NA	TRBJ2-5	TRBV5-1	CASSPDRFQYF
TRBD1	TRBJ1-1	TRBV10-2	CASSGGTGLGTEAFF
NA	TRBJ1-1	TRBV5-1	CASSLDLGGFEAFF
NA	TRBJ2-7	TRBV6-2/TRBV6-3	CASSVGGGSYEQYF
NA	TRBJ2-7	TRBV6-5	CASALKSGSSYEQYF
NA	TRBJ1-3	TRBV12-3/TRBV12-4	CTTGSGNTIYF
TRBD2	TRBJ2-3	TRBV5-1	CASSGRTSGTADTQYF
TRBD1	TRBJ2-7	TRBV18	CASSPGTAAPYEQYF
NA	TRBJ1-6	TRBV9	CASSVQGGNSPLHF
TRBD2	TRBJ2-1	TRBV2	CASSDETSGKYNEQFF
NA	TRBJ2-7	TRBV9	CASSVAGAGYEQYF
TRBD2	TRBJ2-2	TRBV9	CASSASGGGNTGELFF
NA	TRBJ2-1	TRBV29-1	CSVVGTPRSSYNEQFF
NA	TRBJ2-3	TRBV29-1	CSVNRVTATDTQYF
TRBD1	TRBJ1-6	TRBV28	CATRGQVHNSPLHF
NA	TRBJ1-1	TRBV5-1	CASSLVSQGQSNTEAFF
TRBD2	TRBJ2-2	TRBV10-3	CAISDREREVTGELFF
TRBD2	TRBJ2-5	TRBV3-1/TRBV3-2	CASSHRPAGAAGETQYF
TRBD1	TRBJ1-3	TRBV5-1	CASSSEGTVGNTIYF
NA	TRBJ2-7	TRBV11-2	CASNREISFSYEQYF
NA	TRBJ2-7	TRBV24-1	CATSDLKEDEQYF
TRBD1	TRBJ1-5	TRBV10-3	CAISTGDQPQHF
TRBD2	TRBJ2-5	TRBV7-2	CASSGTSGTRQETQYF
TRBD1	TRBJ2-3	TRBV6-2/TRBV6-3	CASSYGTASSTDTQYF
NA	TRBJ2-5	TRBV9	CASSVRHGVSSETQYF
NA	TRBJ1-1	TRBV29-1	CSVRTLNTEAFF
NA	TRBJ1-3	TRBV13	CASSSRSSGNTIYF
NA	TRBJ2-1	TRBV9	CASSSEPGLYNEQFF
NA	TRBJ1-2	TRBV7-3	CASSLTPLDTAGYGYTF
NA	TRBJ2-7	TRBV7-8	CASTPRRTTYEQYF
NA	TRBJ1-2	TRBV11-3	CASSSGYYGYTF
NA	TRBJ2-2	TRBV9	CASSVGVSTGELFF
TRBD2	TRBJ2-1	TRBV19	CASSDSGGPYNEQFF
NA	TRBJ1-1	TRBV19	CASSIWAGTEAFF
NA	TRBJ1-2	TRBV29-1	CSSGEGYGYTF
TRBD1	TRBJ1-6	TRBV5-1	CASRGGPGGLVNSPLHF
NA	TRBJ1-2	TRBV5-1	CASSLIGEEGYTF
TRBD1	TRBJ1-2	TRBV2	CASTGTAGYTF
NA	TRBJ1-4	TRBV29-1	CSVEDGGGTTNEKLFF
NA	TRBJ1-2	TRBV4-1	CASSPRTVQGPNYGYTF
NA	TRBJ1-2	TRBV2	CASVPGSGGTVGYTF
NA	TRBJ2-7	TRBV10-3	CAISEGREGLEQYF
NA	TRBJ2-2	TRBV5-1	CASSYGGLNTGELFF
TRBD1	TRBJ2-5	TRBV28	CASSRPGQGRETQYF
TRBD1	TRBJ1-5	TRBV19	CATDRGGNNQPQHF